This T cell receptor (beta chain) was sequenced for a study of T cells after yellow fever vaccination. Looking at the study overall: Preparation used SMART-Seq v4 Ultra Low Input for the low-cell-number fractions.

V shed 5 bases, J shed 3 bases, and the junction held 11 bases outside the gene matches. CDR3 length: 16 residues. General study results and limits: Post-booster reappearance was seen for most primary-vaccination clones (96% CD4, roughly 91% CD8).

With regard to this clonotype: What it binds is not known.

A single record per CDR3 protein comes from TCRdb applying MiXCR to the 5' RACE reads. Of roughly 62,000 distinct CDR3 sequences in the sample, around 6.9% were seen once. The clonotype originates from a man aged 18 to 30 who received the YFV17D yellow fever vaccine. The sample here was CD8+ T cells sorted from PBMCs, taken on the day of the first yellow fever vaccination. V usage is TRBV12-3 or TRBV12-4 and J usage is TRBJ1-2; 8 bases line up with TRBD1. CDR3 amino acids: CASSTTTGAMDYGYTF. DNA for the CDR3: TGTGCCAGCAGTACTACGACAGGGGCAATGGACTATGGCTACACCTTC.